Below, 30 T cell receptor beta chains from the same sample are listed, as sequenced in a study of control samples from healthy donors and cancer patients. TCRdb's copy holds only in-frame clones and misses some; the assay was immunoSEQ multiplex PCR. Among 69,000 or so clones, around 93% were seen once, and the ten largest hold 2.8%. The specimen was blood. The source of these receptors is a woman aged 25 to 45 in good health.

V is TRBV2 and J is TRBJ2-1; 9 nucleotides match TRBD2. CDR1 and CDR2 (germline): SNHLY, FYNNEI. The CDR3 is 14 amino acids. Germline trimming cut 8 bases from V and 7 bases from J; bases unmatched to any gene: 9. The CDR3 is CASLERGDPNEQFF. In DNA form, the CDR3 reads TGTGCCAGCCTGGAGCGGGGGGACCCGAATGAGCAGTTCTTC.

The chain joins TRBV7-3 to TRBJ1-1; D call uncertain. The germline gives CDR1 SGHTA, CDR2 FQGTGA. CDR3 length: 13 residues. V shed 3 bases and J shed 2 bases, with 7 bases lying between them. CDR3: CASSFGPNTEAFF. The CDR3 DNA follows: TGTGCCAGCAGCTTTGGCCCTAACACTGAAGCTTTCTTT. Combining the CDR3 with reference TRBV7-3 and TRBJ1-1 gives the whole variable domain GAGVSQTPSNKVTEKGKYVELRCDPISGHTALYWYRQSLGQGPEFLIYFQGTGAADDSGLPNDRFFAVRPEGSVSTLKIQRTERGDSAVYLCASSFGPNTEAFFGQGTRLTVV.

The CDR3 region has the DNA TGTGCCAGCAGCCCGGGACAGGGTGATCAGCCCCAGCATTTT. Its translation: CASSPGQGDQPQHF. The chain employs TRBV2 and TRBJ1-5, with 9 bases identical to TRBD1. Trimming at V came to 6 bases and at J to 5 bases, leaving 5 bases not matched to a gene. Germline V gene data show CDR1 as SNHLY and CDR2 as FYNNEI. This CDR3 has 14 residues.

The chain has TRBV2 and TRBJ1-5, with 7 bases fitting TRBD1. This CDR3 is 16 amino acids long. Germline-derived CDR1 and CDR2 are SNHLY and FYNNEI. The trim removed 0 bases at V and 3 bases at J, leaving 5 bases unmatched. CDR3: CASSEALGQVNQPQHF. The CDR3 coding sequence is TGTGCCAGCAGTGAAGCGCTTGGACAGGTCAATCAGCCCCAGCATTTT.

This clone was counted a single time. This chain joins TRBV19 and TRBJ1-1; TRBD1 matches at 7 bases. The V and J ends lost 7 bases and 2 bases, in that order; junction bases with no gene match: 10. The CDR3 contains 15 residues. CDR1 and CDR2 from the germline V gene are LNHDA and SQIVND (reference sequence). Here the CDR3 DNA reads TGTGCCAGTACCTATCATTTAGGGGGCAACACTGAAGCTTTCTTT. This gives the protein CASTYHLGGNTEAFF.

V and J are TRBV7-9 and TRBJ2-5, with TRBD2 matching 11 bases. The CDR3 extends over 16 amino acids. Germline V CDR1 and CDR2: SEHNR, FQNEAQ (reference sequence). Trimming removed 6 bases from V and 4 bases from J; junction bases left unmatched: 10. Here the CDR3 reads CASRPIDTSGGETQYF. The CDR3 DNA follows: TGTGCCAGCAGGCCAATTGACACTAGCGGGGGAGAGACCCAGTACTTC.

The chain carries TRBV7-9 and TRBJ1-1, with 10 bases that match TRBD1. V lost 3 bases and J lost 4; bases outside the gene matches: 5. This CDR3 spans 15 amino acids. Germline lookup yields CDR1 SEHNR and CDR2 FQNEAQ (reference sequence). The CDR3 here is CASSLGRTGGTEAFF. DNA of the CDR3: TGTGCCAGCAGCTTGGGTAGGACAGGGGGCACTGAAGCTTTCTTT.

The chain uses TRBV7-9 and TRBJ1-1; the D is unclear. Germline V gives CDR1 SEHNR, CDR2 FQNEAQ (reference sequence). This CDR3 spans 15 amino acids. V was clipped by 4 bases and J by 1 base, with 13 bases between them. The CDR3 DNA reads TGTGCCAGCAGCTATGGCTCGACGGGGAACACTGAAGCTTTCTTT. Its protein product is CASSYGSTGNTEAFF.

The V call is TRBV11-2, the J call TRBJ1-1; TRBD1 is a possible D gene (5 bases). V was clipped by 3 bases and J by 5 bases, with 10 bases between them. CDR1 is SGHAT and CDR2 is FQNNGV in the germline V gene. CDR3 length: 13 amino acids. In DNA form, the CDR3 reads TGTGCCAGCAGCTTGGGGACGAGTACTGAAGCTTTCTTT. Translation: CASSLGTSTEAFF.

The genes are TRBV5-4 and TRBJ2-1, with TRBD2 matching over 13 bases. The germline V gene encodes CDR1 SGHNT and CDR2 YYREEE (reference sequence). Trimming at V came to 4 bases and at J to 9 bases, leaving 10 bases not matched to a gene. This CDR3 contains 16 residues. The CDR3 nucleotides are TGTGCCAGCAGCCCTACTAGCGGGGGGGCCATGGGTGAGCAGTTCTTC. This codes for CASSPTSGGAMGEQFF.

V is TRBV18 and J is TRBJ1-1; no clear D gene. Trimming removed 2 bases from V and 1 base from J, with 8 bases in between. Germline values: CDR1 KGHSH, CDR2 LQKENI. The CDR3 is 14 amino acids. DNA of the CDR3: TGTGCCAGCTCACCAACGTTGGAGAACACTGAAGCTTTCTTT. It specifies CASSPTLENTEAFF.

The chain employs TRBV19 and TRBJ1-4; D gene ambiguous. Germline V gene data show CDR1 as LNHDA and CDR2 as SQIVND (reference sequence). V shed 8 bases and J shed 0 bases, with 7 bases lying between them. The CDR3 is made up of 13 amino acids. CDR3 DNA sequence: TGTGCCAGTTGGGCCGCAACTAATGAAAAACTGTTTTTT. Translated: CASWAATNEKLFF. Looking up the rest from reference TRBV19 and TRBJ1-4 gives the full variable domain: DGGITQSPKYLFRKEGQNVTLSCEQNLNHDAMYWYRQDPGQGLRLIYYSQIVNDFQKGDIAEGYSVSREKKESFPLTVTSAQKNPTAFYLCASWAATNEKLFFGSGTQLSVL.

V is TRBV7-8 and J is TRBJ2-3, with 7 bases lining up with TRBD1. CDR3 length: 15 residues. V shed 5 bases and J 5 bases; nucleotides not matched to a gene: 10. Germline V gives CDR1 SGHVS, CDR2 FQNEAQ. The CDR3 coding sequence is TGTGCCAGCAGCCCGAACCCACAGGGGAGAGATACGCAGTATTTT. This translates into CASSPNPQGRDTQYF.

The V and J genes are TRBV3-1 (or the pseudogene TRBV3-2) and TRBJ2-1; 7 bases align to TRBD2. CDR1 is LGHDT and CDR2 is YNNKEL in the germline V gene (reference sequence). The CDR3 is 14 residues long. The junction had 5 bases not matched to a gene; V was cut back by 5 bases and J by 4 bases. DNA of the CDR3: TGTGCCAGCAGCTGGGAGGGATGGTACAATGAGCAGTTCTTC. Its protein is CASSWEGWYNEQFF.

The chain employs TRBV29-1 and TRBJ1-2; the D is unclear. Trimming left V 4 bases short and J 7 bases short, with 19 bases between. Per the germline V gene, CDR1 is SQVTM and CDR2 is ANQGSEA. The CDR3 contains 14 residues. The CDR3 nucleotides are TGCAGCGTTGTCGGCTCATTAAGGGTTCGTGGCTACACCTTC. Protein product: CSVVGSLRVRGYTF.

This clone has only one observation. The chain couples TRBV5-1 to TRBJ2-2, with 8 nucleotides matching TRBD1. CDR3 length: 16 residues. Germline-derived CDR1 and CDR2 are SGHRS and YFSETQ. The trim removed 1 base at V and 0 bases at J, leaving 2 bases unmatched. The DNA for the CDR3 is TGCGCCAGCAGCTTGCAGGGGGCGCCGAACACCGGGGAGCTGTTTTTT. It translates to CASSLQGAPNTGELFF.

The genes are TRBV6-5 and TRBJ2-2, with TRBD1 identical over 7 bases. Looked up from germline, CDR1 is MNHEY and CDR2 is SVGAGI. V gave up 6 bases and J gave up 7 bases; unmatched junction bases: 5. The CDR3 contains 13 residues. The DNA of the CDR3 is TGTGCCAGCAGCCATCAGGGGGACGGGGAGCTGTTTTTT. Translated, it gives CASSHQGDGELFF.

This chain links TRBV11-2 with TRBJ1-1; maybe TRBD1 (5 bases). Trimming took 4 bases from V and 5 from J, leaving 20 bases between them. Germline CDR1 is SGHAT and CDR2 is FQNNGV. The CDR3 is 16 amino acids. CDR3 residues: CASSSHGGFSGTEAFF. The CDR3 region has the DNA TGTGCCAGCAGCTCGCACGGGGGGTTTTCGGGGACTGAAGCTTTCTTT.

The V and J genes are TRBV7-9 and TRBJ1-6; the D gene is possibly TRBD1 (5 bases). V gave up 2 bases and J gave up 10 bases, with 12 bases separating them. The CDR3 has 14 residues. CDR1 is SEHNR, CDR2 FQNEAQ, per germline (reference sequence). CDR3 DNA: TGTGCCAGCAGCTTAATAGGTCGGGGCTCACCCCTCCACTTT. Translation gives CASSLIGRGSPLHF.

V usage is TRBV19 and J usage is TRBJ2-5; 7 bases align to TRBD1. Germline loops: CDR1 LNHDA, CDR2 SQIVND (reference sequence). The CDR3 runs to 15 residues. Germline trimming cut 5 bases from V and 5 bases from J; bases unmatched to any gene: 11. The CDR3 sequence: CASSDPTGTQETQYF. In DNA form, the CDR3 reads TGTGCCAGTAGTGACCCGACAGGGACCCAGGAGACCCAGTACTTC.

The CDR3 DNA follows: TGTGCCTGGAAGAGACCGAACACTGAAGCTTTCTTT. Translation: CAWKRPNTEAFF. The chain employs TRBV30 and TRBJ1-1, with D unclear. V lost 4 bases, J lost 1 base, and 7 bases lay in between. CDR3 size: 12 residues. Germline values: CDR1 GTSNPN, CDR2 SVGIG (reference sequence). Using reference TRBV30 and TRBJ1-1 for the parts outside the CDR3, the full variable domain is SQTIHQWPATLVQPVGSPLSLECTVEGTSNPNLYWYRQAAGRGLQLLFYSVGIGQISSEVPQNLSASRPQDRQFILSSKKLLLSDSGFYLCAWKRPNTEAFFGQGTRLTVV.

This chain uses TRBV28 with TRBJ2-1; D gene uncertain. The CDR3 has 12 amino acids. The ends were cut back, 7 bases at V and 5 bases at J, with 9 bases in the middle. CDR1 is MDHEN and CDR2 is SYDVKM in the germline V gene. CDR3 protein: CASTPLDNEQFF. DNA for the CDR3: TGTGCCAGCACCCCACTCGACAATGAGCAGTTCTTC.

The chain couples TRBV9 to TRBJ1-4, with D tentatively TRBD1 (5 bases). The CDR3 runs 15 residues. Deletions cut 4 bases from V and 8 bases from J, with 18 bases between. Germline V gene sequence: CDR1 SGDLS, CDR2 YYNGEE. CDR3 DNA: TGTGCCAGCAGCCCCTCCTCGGGGGGGGAAGAAAAACTGTTTTTT. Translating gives CASSPSSGGEEKLFF.

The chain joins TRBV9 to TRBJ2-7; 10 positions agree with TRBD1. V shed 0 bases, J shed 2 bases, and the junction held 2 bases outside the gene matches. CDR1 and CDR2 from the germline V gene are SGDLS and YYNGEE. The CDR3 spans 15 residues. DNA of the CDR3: TGTGCCAGCAGCGTAGAGGGACAGGGGACCTACGAGCAGTACTTC. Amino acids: CASSVEGQGTYEQYF.

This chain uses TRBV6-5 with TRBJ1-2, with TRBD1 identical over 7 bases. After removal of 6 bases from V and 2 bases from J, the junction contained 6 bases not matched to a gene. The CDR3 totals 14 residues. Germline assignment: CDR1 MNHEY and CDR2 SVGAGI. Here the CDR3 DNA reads TGTGCCAGCAGAGTGACAGGGCTAAACTATGGCTACACCTTC. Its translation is CASRVTGLNYGYTF.

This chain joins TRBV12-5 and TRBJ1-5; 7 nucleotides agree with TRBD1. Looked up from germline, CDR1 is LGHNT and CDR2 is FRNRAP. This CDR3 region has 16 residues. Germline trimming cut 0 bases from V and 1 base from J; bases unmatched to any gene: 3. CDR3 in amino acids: CASGLVRGQSNQPQHF. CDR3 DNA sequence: TGTGCTAGTGGTTTGGTAAGGGGACAGAGCAATCAGCCCCAGCATTTT.

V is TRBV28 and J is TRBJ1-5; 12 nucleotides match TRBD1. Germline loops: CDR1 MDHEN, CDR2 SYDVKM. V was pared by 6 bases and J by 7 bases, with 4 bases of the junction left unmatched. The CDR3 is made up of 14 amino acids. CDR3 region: CASRGQGAYQPQHF. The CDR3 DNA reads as TGTGCCAGCAGGGGACAGGGGGCCTACCAGCCCCAGCATTTT.

CDR3 coding DNA: TGTGCCAGCAGTTTCCATAGGTTAGGGGGATTCTCTGGGGCCAACGTCCTGACTTTC. Amino acid sequence: CASSFHRLGGFSGANVLTF. The chain recombines TRBV28 with TRBJ2-6; possibly TRBD1 for D (6 bases). V lost 3 bases to trimming and J lost 0 bases, with 18 bases between them. The length of the CDR3 is 19 residues. Germline loops: CDR1 MDHEN, CDR2 SYDVKM.

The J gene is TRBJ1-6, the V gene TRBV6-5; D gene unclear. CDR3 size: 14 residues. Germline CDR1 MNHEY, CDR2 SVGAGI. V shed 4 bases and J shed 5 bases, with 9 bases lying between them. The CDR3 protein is CASSSKGNNSPLHF. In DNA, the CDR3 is TGTGCCAGCAGTTCCAAGGGAAATAATTCACCCCTCCACTTT.

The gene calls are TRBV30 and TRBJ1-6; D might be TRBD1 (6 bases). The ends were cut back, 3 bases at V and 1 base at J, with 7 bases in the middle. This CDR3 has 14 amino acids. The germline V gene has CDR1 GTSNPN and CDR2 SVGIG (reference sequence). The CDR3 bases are TGTGCCTGGAGAAGGGGGTCCTATAATTCACCCCTCCACTTT. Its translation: CAWRRGSYNSPLHF.